The 30 T cell receptor beta chains below were found in one sample sequenced in a study of CD8 T cells in ankylosing spondylitis. Using its own MiXCR run on the 5' RACE reads, TCRdb lists one record per CDR3 protein. The repertoire holds 250,000 to 350,000 distinct CDR3 sequences, with roughly 20% as singletons. Sample: blood, either unsorted or a sorted T cell fraction (not recorded which). These receptors originate from a male donor with ankylosing spondylitis or in good health (not recorded which).

The CDR3 spells CASLSGRGGKNTEAFF. As DNA, the CDR3 is TGTGCCAGCCTATCAGGACGGGGGGGAAAGAACACTGAAGCTTTCTTT. This rearrangement joins TRBV6-2 or TRBV6-3 to TRBJ1-1; tentatively, D is TRBD1 (5 bases). The ends were cut back, 8 bases at V and 1 base at J, with 20 bases in the middle. The V gene's germline CDR1 is MNHEY and CDR2 SVGEGT. The CDR3 spans 16 residues.

This chain links TRBV6-6 with TRBJ1-4; tentatively, D is TRBD1 (6 bases). The CDR3 has 13 residues. Per the germline V gene, CDR1 is MNHNY and CDR2 is SVGAGI (reference sequence). V was clipped by 8 bases and J by 7 bases, with 14 bases between them. CDR3 bases: TGTGCCAGCCTCTGGGGGGCACGTGAAAAACTGTTTTTT. It translates to CASLWGAREKLFF.

This clonotype was found a few times. The V and J genes are TRBV10-3 and TRBJ2-2; maybe TRBD2 (5 bases). The CDR3 is 15 amino acids. Trimming removed 8 bases at V and 1 base at J, with 14 bases between. Germline CDR1 is ENHRY and CDR2 is SYGVKD. The CDR3 DNA follows: TGTGCCATCGAGGAGCGGACGCAGAACACCGGGGAGCTGTTTTTT. Its translation is CAIEERTQNTGELFF.

This clonotype has just a few counts. This rearrangement joins TRBV20-1 to TRBJ2-7; 14 bases fit TRBD2. Trimming removed 3 bases from V and 5 bases from J; junction bases left unmatched: 0. CDR3 length equals 13 residues. The germline CDR1 and CDR2 sequences are DFQATT and SNEGSKA (reference sequence). CDR3 loop: CSARGLAGDEQYV. CDR3 DNA sequence: TGCAGTGCTAGGGGACTAGCGGGAGACGAGCAGTACGTC.

CDR3 in DNA: TGTGCCAGCTCCAAATTGGGCCAAGCTAACATTCAGTACTTC. Protein sequence: CASSKLGQANIQYF. The chain uses TRBV3-1 and TRBJ2-4; D gene uncertain. Germline V lookup: CDR1 LGHDT, CDR2 YNNKEL (reference sequence). This CDR3 is built from 14 residues. V lost 8 bases to trimming and J lost 7 bases, with 18 bases between them.

In this sample, this clonotype turned up a few times. The J gene is TRBJ2-3, the V gene TRBV6-1; D not certain. The ends were cut back, 3 bases at V and 3 bases at J, with 13 bases in the middle. CDR1 is MNHNS and CDR2 is SASEGT in the germline V gene. This CDR3 is 15 amino acids long. This CDR3 is CASSDFAFKTDTQYF. The CDR3 DNA reads TGTGCCAGCAGTGACTTTGCGTTCAAAACAGATACGCAGTATTTT.

This clonotype was seen repeatedly, ten times or more. This chain connects TRBV10-3 to TRBJ2-7; TRBD1 or TRBD2 may be the D gene (5 bases each). Per germline, CDR1 ENHRY and CDR2 SYGVKD. V dropped 4 bases and J dropped 8 bases, with 15 bases sitting between them. The CDR3 is made up of 13 amino acids. CDR3 region: CAISGDQKHKQYV. The CDR3 DNA is TGTGCCATCAGTGGGGACCAGAAACACAAGCAGTACGTC.

The rearrangement links TRBV4-3 to TRBJ1-5; TRBD1 agrees at 7 bases. CDR3 length equals 15 residues. V lost 0 bases and J lost 10; bases outside the gene matches: 9. Germline CDR1 and CDR2: LGHNA and YSLEER. The chain's CDR3 is CASSQDEPGGGPQHF. CDR3 sequence (DNA): TGCGCCAGCAGCCAAGATGAGCCAGGGGGTGGCCCCCAGCATTTT.

This sequence joins TRBV30 and TRBJ2-3; D is unclear. Germline V gene lookup returns CDR1 GTSNPN and CDR2 SVGIG (reference sequence). The V end lost 4 bases, the J end lost 6 bases, and 11 bases lay between the germline ends. The CDR3 length is 12 residues. CDR3 region: CAWTRGDDTQYF. The CDR3, as DNA: TGTGCCTGGACGAGAGGTGACGATACGCAGTATTTT.

The V gene is TRBV5-1, the J gene TRBJ2-1, with TRBD1 as a possible D gene (6 bases). The V end lost 4 bases, the J end lost 1 base, and 15 bases lay between the germline ends. Germline-derived CDR1 and CDR2 are SGHRS and YFSETQ. The CDR3 is 16 amino acids. The CDR3 region is CASSTSGVGSYNEQFF. The CDR3 DNA is TGCGCCAGCAGCACCTCAGGGGTTGGGTCCTACAATGAGCAGTTCTTC.

This clonotype was seen a handful of times. The chain uses TRBV28 and TRBJ1-5; a possible D gene is TRBD1 (6 bases). Trimming left V 9 bases short and J 1 base short, with 16 bases between. CDR1 is MDHEN and CDR2 is SYDVKM in the germline V gene. The CDR3 covers 15 residues. The CDR3 sequence is CASFTGTTSNQPQHF. In nucleotides, the CDR3 is TGTGCCAGTTTCACAGGGACGACAAGCAATCAGCCCCAGCATTTT.

This clonotype has more than one count but fewer than ten. The chain uses TRBV29-1 and TRBJ2-3; 9 positions agree with TRBD2. CDR1 and CDR2 (germline): SQVTM, ANQGSEA. The CDR3 consists of 16 residues. Trimming took 6 bases from V and 6 from J; bases not matched to a gene: 16. CDR3 loop: CSVKGLAGFTGDTQYF. In DNA form, the CDR3 reads TGCAGCGTCAAAGGTCTAGCGGGATTCACGGGGGATACGCAGTATTTT.

In this sample, this clonotype turned up a few times. The chain has TRBV12-3 or TRBV12-4 and TRBJ2-2, with D perhaps matching TRBD1 or TRBD2 (5 bases each). The CDR3 is 16 residues long. V gave up 6 bases and J gave up 3 bases, with 17 bases separating them. The DNA for the CDR3 is TGTGCCAGCAGCCAAGCCGGGACCCAATACACCGGGGAGCTGTTTTTT. Translating it yields CASSQAGTQYTGELFF.

This clonotype was counted many times. This sequence joins TRBV6-1 and TRBJ1-5; TRBD1 is a possible D gene (5 bases). CDR1 and CDR2 from the germline V gene are MNHNS and SASEGT. The V end was cut by 7 bases, the J end by 7 bases, with 17 bases between. The CDR3 runs 14 residues. In DNA form, the CDR3 reads TGTGCCAGCAATCCCGGAGCAGGGCGGCAGCCCCAGCATTTT. This sequence encodes CASNPGAGRQPQHF.

This clonotype occurred a few times. The rearrangement links TRBV5-1 to TRBJ1-1, with 10 bases lining up with TRBD1. The germline V gene encodes CDR1 SGHRS and CDR2 YFSETQ. The trim removed 1 base at V and 11 bases at J, leaving 8 bases unmatched. This CDR3 is 14 amino acids long. CDR3 DNA: TGCGCCAGCAGCTTGAGACAGGGGGCGGGTGTGGCTTTCTTT. Translated: CASSLRQGAGVAFF.

A word on this clonotype: One end of the junction varies from germline; a read error may be responsible. The genes are TRBV9 and TRBJ2-3, with D unclear. CDR3 length: 15 amino acids. Per the germline V gene, CDR1 is SGDLS and CDR2 is YYNGEE. CDR3 in amino acids: CAGSFLAQGTDTQYF. In nucleotides, the CDR3 is TGTGCCGGCAGCTTTCTCGCCCAGGGCACAGATACGCAGTATTTT.

The V call is TRBV12-3 or TRBV12-4, the J call TRBJ1-1; perhaps TRBD1 as D (6 bases). Trimming left V 6 bases short and J 6 bases short, with 14 bases between. This CDR3 is 13 amino acids long. The CDR3 spells CASRPGTIAEAFF. The CDR3 DNA reads as TGTGCCAGCAGACCCGGGACAATCGCTGAAGCTTTCTTT.

The V gene is TRBV5-1, the J gene TRBJ2-3, with 8 nucleotides matching TRBD2. The junction had 6 bases not matched to a gene; V was cut back by 4 bases and J by 2 bases. CDR3 length equals 15 residues. CDR1 is SGHRS and CDR2 is YFSETQ in the germline V gene. The CDR3 region is CASSPGRGSTDTQYF. As DNA, the CDR3 is TGCGCCAGCAGCCCCGGGAGGGGATCCACAGATACGCAGTATTTT.

A few counts support this clonotype. This sequence joins TRBV29-1 and TRBJ1-1, with D possibly matching TRBD1 (6 bases). Germline V gives CDR1 SQVTM, CDR2 ANQGSEA. V gave up 2 bases and J gave up 0 bases, with 10 bases separating them. The CDR3 runs to 14 residues. The CDR3 DNA reads as TGCAGCGTTGAACTACAGGGATTGAACACTGAAGCTTTCTTT. As protein: CSVELQGLNTEAFF.

This clonotype showed up just a few times. The chain employs TRBV5-1 and TRBJ2-5; D may be TRBD1 or TRBD2 (5 bases each). The germline CDR1 and CDR2 sequences are SGHRS and YFSETQ. V lost 0 bases to trimming and J lost 4 bases, with 10 bases between them. CDR3 length equals 14 residues. The CDR3 is CASSLGRGAETQYF. The CDR3 DNA reads as TGCGCCAGCAGCTTGGGACGGGGCGCAGAGACCCAGTACTTC. Variable domain in full (rest from reference TRBV5-1 and TRBJ2-5): KAGVTQTPRYLIKTRGQQVTLSCSPISGHRSVSWYQQTPGQGLQFLFEYFSETQRNKGNFPGRFSGRQFSNSRSEMNVSTLELGDSALYLCASSLGRGAETQYFGPGTRLLVL.

The gene calls are TRBV9 and TRBJ2-3, with D perhaps matching TRBD2 (6 bases). There are 16 residues in the CDR3. Germline CDR1 reads SGDLS; CDR2 reads YYNGEE. Between the trimmed V and J ends, which lost 0 bases and 6 bases, there was a span of 17 bases. For the CDR3, the DNA is TGTGCCAGCAGCGTAGGTTCGGCTAGCGCTGGGGATACGCAGTATTTT. Residues: CASSVGSASAGDTQYF.

The V gene is TRBV12-3 or TRBV12-4, the J gene TRBJ1-5; 8 nucleotides agree with TRBD1. The length of the CDR3 is 17 residues. V dropped 4 bases and J dropped 0; count of bases not matched to a gene: 8. CDR3 protein: CASSSPTGASSNQPQHF. The CDR3 DNA follows: TGTGCCAGCAGTTCCCCGACAGGGGCTAGTAGCAATCAGCCCCAGCATTTT.

The rearrangement links TRBV19 to TRBJ1-4; D is uncertain. This CDR3 spans 14 amino acids. Germline V gene lookup returns CDR1 LNHDA and CDR2 SQIVND (reference sequence). Trimming left V 5 bases short and J 8 bases short, with 15 bases between. CDR3 nucleotides: TGTGCCAGTAGTTTCCAGGACCGGCAGGAAAAACTGTTTTTT. Amino acids: CASSFQDRQEKLFF.

The sample holds many counts of this clonotype. This chain joins TRBV20-1 and TRBJ2-6, with a weak D call TRBD1 (5 bases). The CDR3 contains 16 residues. CDR1 is DFQATT, CDR2 SNEGSKA, per germline (reference sequence). Trimming pared 1 base from V and 0 bases from J, leaving 10 bases between. CDR3 sequence: CSARARAFSGANVLTF. CDR3 DNA: TGCAGTGCTAGAGCCAGGGCCTTCTCTGGGGCCAACGTCCTGACTTTC.

V gene TRBV5-1 combines with J gene TRBJ1-5, with TRBD1 matching 9 bases. The trim removed 4 bases at V and 5 bases at J, leaving 10 bases unmatched. CDR3 length equals 16 residues. CDR1 is SGHRS, CDR2 YFSETQ, per germline. DNA of the CDR3: TGCGCCAGCAGCCTCACCGGGACAGGGCCGTATCAGCCCCAGCATTTT. This encodes CASSLTGTGPYQPQHF.

V gene TRBV3-1 combines with J gene TRBJ1-6; tentatively, D is TRBD1 (5 bases). CDR1 LGHDT and CDR2 YNNKEL come from the germline V gene (reference sequence). V lost 1 base and J lost 7, with 11 bases in between. The CDR3 is made up of 15 amino acids. This CDR3 reads CASSQVAGINSPLHF. Here the CDR3 DNA reads TGTGCCAGCAGCCAAGTCGCAGGGATCAATTCACCCCTCCACTTT.

This clonotype was seen a few times. The chain has TRBV20-1 and TRBJ1-5; TRBD1 is a possible D gene (6 bases). Germline assignment: CDR1 DFQATT and CDR2 SNEGSKA (reference sequence). The ends were cut back, 6 bases at V and 1 base at J, with 13 bases in the middle. The CDR3 runs to 14 residues. In DNA, the CDR3 is TGCAGTGCCTCTTGGACAGTGAGCAATCAGCCCCAGCATTTT. Translation: CSASWTVSNQPQHF.

There are many counts of this clonotype. V gene TRBV6-1 combines with J gene TRBJ2-5, with D perhaps matching TRBD2 (5 bases). V gave up 4 bases and J gave up 4 bases, with 16 bases separating them. The germline CDR1 and CDR2 sequences are MNHNS and SASEGT. The CDR3 runs 15 residues. The CDR3 bases are TGTGCCAGCAGTGTTAGCGCCGGATCCTCAGAGACCCAGTACTTC. Translating it yields CASSVSAGSSETQYF.

To note about this clonotype: Compared with germline, one end of the junction differs, possibly owing to a read error. This chain uses TRBV20-1 with TRBJ2-1; TRBD1 is a possible D gene (6 bases). This CDR3 region has 13 residues. The germline CDR1 and CDR2 sequences are DFQATT and SNEGSKA (reference sequence). This CDR3 is CSATPGRGYEQFF. The CDR3 nucleotides read TGCAGTGCAACCCCGGGCAGGGGCTATGAGCAGTTCTTT.

The table lists this clonotype with a few counts. This chain connects TRBV3-1 to TRBJ2-2; D could derive from TRBD1 or TRBD2 (6 bases each). There are 17 residues in the CDR3. Germline V gene sequence: CDR1 LGHDT, CDR2 YNNKEL (reference sequence). V dropped 0 bases and J dropped 2 bases, with 13 bases sitting between them. CDR3 bases: TGTGCCAGCAGCCAAGACCTCCCGGGGGCTAACACCGGGGAGCTGTTTTTT. It encodes CASSQDLPGANTGELFF. Drawing the rest from reference TRBV3-1 and TRBJ2-2, the complete variable domain is DTAVSQTPKYLVTQMGNDKSIKCEQNLGHDTMYWYKQDSKKFLKIMFSYNNKELIINETVPNRFSPKSPDKAHLNLHINSLELGDSAVYFCASSQDLPGANTGELFFGEGSRLTVL.